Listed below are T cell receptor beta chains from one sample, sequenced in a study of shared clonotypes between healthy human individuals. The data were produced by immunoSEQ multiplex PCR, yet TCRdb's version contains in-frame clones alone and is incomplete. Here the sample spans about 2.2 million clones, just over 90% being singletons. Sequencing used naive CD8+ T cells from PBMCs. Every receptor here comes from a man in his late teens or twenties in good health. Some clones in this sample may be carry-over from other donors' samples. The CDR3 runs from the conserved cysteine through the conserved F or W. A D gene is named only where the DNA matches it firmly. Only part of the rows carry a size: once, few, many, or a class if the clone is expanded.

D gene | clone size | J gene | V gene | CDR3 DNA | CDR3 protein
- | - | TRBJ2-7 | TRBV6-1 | TGTGCCAGCAGTGAATATGGGGGGCGTAGTTACGAGCAGTACTTC | CASSEYGGRSYEQYF
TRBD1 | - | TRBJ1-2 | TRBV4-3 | TGCGCCAGCAGCCAGGAAGGGGGCAGGTATGGCTACACCTTC | CASSQEGGRYGYTF
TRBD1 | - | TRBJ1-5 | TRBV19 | TGTGCCAGTAGTATCCGGGACAGATACCAGCCCCAGCATTTT | CASSIRDRYQPQHF
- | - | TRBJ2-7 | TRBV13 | TGTGCCAGCATGGACTCGTCGAGCTCCTACGAGCAGTACTTC | CASMDSSSSYEQYF
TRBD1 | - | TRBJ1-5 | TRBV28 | TGTGCCAGCGGACAGGGGGCGAGGATTAGTCAGCCCCAGCATTTT | CASGQGARISQPQHF
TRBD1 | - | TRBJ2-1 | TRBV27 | TGTGCCAGCAGTTCAGGGGGAGAGCAGTTCTTC | CASSSGGEQFF
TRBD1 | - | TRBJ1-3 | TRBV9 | TGTGCCAGCAGCCCCCGAGGGGGACAGTCAGTCTCTGGAAACACCATATATTTT | CASSPRGGQSVSGNTIYF
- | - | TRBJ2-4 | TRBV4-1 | TGCGCCAGCAGCCAAGGTGGGGGGGCCAAAAACATTCAGTACTTC | CASSQGGGAKNIQYF
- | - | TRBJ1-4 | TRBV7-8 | TGTGCCAGCAGCTTAGGGGCAGGGGCTTGGGAAAAACTGTTTTTT | CASSLGAGAWEKLFF
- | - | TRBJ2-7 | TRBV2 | TGTGCCCACAACCTACTAGATGTAGACTACGAGCAGTACTTC | CAHNLLDVDYEQYF
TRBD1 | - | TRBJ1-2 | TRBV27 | TGTGCCAGCAGGAGGACAGGGGACGTTGACTATGGCTACACCTTC | CASRRTGDVDYGYTF
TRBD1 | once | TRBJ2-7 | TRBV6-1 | TGTGCCAGCAGCCCCAGGGGGCCCCCCTCCTACGAGCAGTACTTC | CASSPRGPPSYEQYF
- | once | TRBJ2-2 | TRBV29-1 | TGCAGCGTTCAGGACGCAACCGGGGAGCTGTTTTTT | CSVQDATGELFF
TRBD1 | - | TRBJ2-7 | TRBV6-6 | TGTGCCAGCAGTCGGGACAGGGGCTCCTACGAGCAGTACTTC | CASSRDRGSYEQYF
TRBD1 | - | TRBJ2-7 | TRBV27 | TGTGCCAGCAGTTTATCCGCGGGGGACAGGGGGCTCTACGAGCAGTACTTC | CASSLSAGDRGLYEQYF
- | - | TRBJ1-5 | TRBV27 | TGTGCCAGCAGTTTATCGCCCCGGGGTAATCAGCCCCAGCATTTT | CASSLSPRGNQPQHF
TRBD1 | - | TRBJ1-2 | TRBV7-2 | TGTGCCAGCAGCCCCCGGACAGGGGACGGCTACACCTTC | CASSPRTGDGYTF